The T cell receptor beta chain described here comes from a study of blood T cell repertoires in COVID-19. At the level of the study: Collection of acute and convalescent COVID-19 samples took place in the United States, Italy and Spain. In each case, the material was cDNA or gDNA derived from T cells, B-cell-depleted T cells, or PBMCs.

Using immunoSEQ multiplex PCR, the repertoire was profiled, and TCRdb retains in-frame clones only, with some absent. The sample yields 300,000 to 450,000 clones, more than 85% seen once. Trimming stripped 2 bases from V and 2 bases from J, with 18 bases between. The CDR3 extends over 17 amino acids. Germline V gene lookup returns CDR1 LGHNA and CDR2 YNFKEQ. The chain links TRBV4-2 to TRBJ2-5; D uncertain. Sequenced material: peripheral blood. This TCR was sampled from a human donor in a cohort sampled during active COVID-19. CDR3 in amino acids: CASSQTTRGESQETQYF. CDR3 nucleotide sequence: TGTGCCAGCAGCCAAACCACGAGAGGCGAATCTCAAGAGACCCAGTACTTC.